These T cell receptor beta chains were read from a single sample in a study of shared clonotypes between healthy human individuals. TCRdb keeps only in-frame clones here, not all; method: immunoSEQ multiplex PCR. This sample carries about 2.4 million clones, approximately 90% of them seen once, and the ten largest clones take 0.13% to 0.15%. Sequenced material: naive CD4+ T cells sorted from blood. The receptor source for this set is a young man in good health. CDR3s include the opening cysteine and the closing phenylalanine or tryptophan. Each record gives: V gene, J gene, D gene, CDR3 protein. The D gene is left open where the match is weak.

v_call: TRBV5-4; j_call: TRBJ2-7; d_call: .; cdr3_aa: CASSLGVSYEQYF
v_call: TRBV5-1; j_call: TRBJ2-5; d_call: .; cdr3_aa: CASSLEEGMETQYF
v_call: TRBV19; j_call: TRBJ2-1; d_call: .; cdr3_aa: CASSIRISYNEQFF
v_call: TRBV10-3; j_call: TRBJ2-3; d_call: TRBD2; cdr3_aa: CAISDLAGGSTDTQYF
v_call: TRBV9; j_call: TRBJ2-3; d_call: .; cdr3_aa: CASSVTSRGLGTDTQYF
v_call: TRBV5-1; j_call: TRBJ2-2; d_call: TRBD2; cdr3_aa: CASSSKWTSGSNTGELFF
v_call: TRBV29-1; j_call: TRBJ1-2; d_call: .; cdr3_aa: CSVEVIQGYGYTF
v_call: TRBV11-3; j_call: TRBJ2-7; d_call: TRBD1; cdr3_aa: CASSQTGASYEQYF
v_call: TRBV6-6; j_call: TRBJ2-3; d_call: .; cdr3_aa: CASSYGDWTSTDTQYF
v_call: TRBV9; j_call: TRBJ2-1; d_call: TRBD2; cdr3_aa: CASSGPVRGAYNEQFF
v_call: TRBV27; j_call: TRBJ1-5; d_call: .; cdr3_aa: CASSPLRQGNQPQHF
v_call: TRBV11-2; j_call: TRBJ2-7; d_call: .; cdr3_aa: CASSFFNVRLKTYEQYF
v_call: TRBV4-2; j_call: TRBJ2-5; d_call: .; cdr3_aa: CASSPGEGRFETQYF
v_call: TRBV30; j_call: TRBJ1-5; d_call: TRBD1; cdr3_aa: CAWSLDRGNQPQHF
v_call: TRBV5-6; j_call: TRBJ1-1; d_call: .; cdr3_aa: CASSEVSSLMGAFF
v_call: TRBV5-4; j_call: TRBJ2-3; d_call: .; cdr3_aa: CASSLPGQRAGTDTQYF